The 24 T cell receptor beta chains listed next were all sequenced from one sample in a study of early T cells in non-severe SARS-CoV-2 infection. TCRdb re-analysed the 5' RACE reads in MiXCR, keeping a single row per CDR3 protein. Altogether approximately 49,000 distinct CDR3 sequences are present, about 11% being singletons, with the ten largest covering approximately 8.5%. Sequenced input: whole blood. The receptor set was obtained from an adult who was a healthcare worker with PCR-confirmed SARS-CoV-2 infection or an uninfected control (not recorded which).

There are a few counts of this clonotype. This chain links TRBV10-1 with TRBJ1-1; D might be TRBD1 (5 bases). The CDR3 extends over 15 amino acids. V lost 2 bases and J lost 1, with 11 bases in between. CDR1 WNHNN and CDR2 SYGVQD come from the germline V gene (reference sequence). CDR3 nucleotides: TGCGCCAGCAGTGAGCAAAGGACACAGAACACTGAAGCTTTCTTT. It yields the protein CASSEQRTQNTEAFF.

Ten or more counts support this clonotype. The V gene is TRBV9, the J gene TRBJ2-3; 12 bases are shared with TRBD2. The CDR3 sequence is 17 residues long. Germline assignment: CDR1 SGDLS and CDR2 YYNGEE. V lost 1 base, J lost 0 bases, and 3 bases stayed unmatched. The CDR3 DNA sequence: TGTGCCAGCAGCGTAAGGGGGACTAGCGGGAGCACAGATACGCAGTATTTT. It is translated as CASSVRGTSGSTDTQYF.

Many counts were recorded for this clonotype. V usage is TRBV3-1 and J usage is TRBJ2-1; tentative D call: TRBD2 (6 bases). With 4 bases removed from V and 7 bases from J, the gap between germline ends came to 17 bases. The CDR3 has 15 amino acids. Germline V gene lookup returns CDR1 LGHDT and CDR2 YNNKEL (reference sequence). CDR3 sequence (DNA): TGTGCCAGCAGCCGAAAAGAGAACCGGGGGAATGAGCAGTTCTTC. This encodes CASSRKENRGNEQFF.

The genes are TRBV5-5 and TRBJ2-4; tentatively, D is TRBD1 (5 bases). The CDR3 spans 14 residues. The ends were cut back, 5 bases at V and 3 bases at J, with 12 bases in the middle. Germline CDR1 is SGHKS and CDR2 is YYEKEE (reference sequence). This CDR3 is CASSSPGYKNIQYF. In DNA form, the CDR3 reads TGTGCCAGCAGTTCTCCAGGGTACAAAAACATTCAGTACTTC.

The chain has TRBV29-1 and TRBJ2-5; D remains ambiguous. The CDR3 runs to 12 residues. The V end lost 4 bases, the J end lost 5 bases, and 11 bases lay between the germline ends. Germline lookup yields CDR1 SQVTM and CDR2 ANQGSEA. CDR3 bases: TGCAGCGTTGCCCGGCAGTTGGAGACCCAGTACTTC. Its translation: CSVARQLETQYF.

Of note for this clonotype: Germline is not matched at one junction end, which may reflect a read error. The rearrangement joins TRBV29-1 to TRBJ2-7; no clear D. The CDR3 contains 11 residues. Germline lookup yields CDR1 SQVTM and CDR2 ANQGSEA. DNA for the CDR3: TGCAGCGTTGTCCATAACTACGAGCAGTGCTTC. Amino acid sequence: CSVVHNYEQCF.

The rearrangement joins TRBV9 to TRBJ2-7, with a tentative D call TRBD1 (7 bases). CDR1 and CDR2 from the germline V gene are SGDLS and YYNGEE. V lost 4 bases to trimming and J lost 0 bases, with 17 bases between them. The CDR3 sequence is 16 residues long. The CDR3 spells CASSSSSGGSSYEQYF. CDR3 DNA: TGTGCCAGCAGCTCCTCATCAGGGGGGAGCTCCTACGAGCAGTACTTC.

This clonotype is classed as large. CDR3: CSVGGVGQPQHF. Here the CDR3 DNA reads TGCAGCGTTGGGGGGGTAGGACAGCCCCAGCATTTT. The chain is built from TRBV29-1 and TRBJ1-5; D is possibly TRBD1 (5 bases). The V gene lost 4 bases and the J gene lost 7 bases, with 11 bases spanning the gap. CDR1 is SQVTM and CDR2 is ANQGSEA in the germline V gene. CDR3 length equals 12 residues.

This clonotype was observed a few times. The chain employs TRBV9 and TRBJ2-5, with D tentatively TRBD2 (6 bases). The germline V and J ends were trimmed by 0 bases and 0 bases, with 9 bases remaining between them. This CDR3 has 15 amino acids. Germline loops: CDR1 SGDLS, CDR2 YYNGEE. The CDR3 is CASSVDSGYQETQYF. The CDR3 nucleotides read TGTGCCAGCAGCGTAGATAGCGGTTACCAAGAGACCCAGTACTTC.

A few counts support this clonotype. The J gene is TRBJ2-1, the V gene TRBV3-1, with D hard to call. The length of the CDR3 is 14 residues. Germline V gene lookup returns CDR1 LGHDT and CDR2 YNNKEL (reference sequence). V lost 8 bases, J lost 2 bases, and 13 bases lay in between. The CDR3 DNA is TGTGCCAGCTCCCGAAGGGCAGCCTACAATGAGCAGTTCTTC. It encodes CASSRRAAYNEQFF.

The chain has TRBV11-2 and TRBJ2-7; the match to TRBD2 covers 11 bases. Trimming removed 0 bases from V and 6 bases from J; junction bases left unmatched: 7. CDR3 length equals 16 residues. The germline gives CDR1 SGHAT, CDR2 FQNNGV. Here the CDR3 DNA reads TGTGCCAGCAGCTTAGAGAGACTAGCGGGAAACCCCGAGCAGTACTTC. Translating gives CASSLERLAGNPEQYF. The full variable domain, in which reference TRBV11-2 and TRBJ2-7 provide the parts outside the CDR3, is EAGVAQSPRYKIIEKRQSVAFWCNPISGHATLYWYQQILGQGPKLLIQFQNNGVVDDSQLPKDRFSAERLKGVDSTLKIQPAKLEDSAVYLCASSLERLAGNPEQYFGPGTRLTVT.

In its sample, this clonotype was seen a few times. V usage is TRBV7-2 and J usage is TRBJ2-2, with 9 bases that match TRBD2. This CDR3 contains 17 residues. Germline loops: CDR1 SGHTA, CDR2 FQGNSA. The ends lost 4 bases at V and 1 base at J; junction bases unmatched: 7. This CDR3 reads CASSYGLASMNTGELFF. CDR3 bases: TGTGCCAGCAGCTACGGACTAGCGTCTATGAACACCGGGGAGCTGTTTTTT.

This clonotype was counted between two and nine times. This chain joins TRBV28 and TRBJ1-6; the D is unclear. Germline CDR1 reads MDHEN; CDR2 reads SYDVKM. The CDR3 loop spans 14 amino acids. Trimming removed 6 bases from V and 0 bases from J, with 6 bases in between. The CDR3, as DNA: TGTGCCAGCAGAAGAAACTCCTATAATTCACCCCTCCACTTT. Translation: CASRRNSYNSPLHF.

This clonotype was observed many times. The CDR3 region has the DNA TGTGCCAGCAGCGTAGACTCAGGATACACTGAAGCTTTCTTT. Protein: CASSVDSGYTEAFF. The genes are TRBV9 and TRBJ1-1; D remains unclear. Trimming removed 0 bases from V and 3 bases from J, with 9 bases in between. The CDR3 has 14 amino acids. Germline V gene data show CDR1 as SGDLS and CDR2 as YYNGEE.

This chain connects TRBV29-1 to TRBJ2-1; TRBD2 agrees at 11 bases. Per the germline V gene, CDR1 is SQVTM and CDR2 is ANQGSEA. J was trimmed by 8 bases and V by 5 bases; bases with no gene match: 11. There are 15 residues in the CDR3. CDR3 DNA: TGCAGCGTTAGACTAGCGGGGAAGGAGTGGGATGAGCAGTTCTTC. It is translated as CSVRLAGKEWDEQFF.

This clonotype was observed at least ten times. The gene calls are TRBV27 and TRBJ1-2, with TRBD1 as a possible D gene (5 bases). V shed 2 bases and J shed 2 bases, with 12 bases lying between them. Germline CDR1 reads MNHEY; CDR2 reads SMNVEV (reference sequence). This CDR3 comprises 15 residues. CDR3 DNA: TGTGCCAGCAGTTTAAAGGAGGGGACCAACTATGGCTACACCTTC. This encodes CASSLKEGTNYGYTF.

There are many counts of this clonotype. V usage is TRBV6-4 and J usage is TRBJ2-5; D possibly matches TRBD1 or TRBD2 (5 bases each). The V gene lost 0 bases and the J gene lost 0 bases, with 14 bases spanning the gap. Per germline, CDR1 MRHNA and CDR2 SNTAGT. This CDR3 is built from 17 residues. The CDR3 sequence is CASSDSKGEPYQETQYF. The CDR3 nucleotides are TGTGCCAGCAGTGACTCGAAAGGGGAGCCGTACCAAGAGACCCAGTACTTC.

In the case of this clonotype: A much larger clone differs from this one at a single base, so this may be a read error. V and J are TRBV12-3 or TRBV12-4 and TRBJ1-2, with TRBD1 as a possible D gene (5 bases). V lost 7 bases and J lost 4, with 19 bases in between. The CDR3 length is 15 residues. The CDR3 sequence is CASKLLEGRGYGYTF. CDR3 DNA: TGTGCCAGCAAACTCCTCGAGGGGCGCGGCTATGGCTACACCTTC.

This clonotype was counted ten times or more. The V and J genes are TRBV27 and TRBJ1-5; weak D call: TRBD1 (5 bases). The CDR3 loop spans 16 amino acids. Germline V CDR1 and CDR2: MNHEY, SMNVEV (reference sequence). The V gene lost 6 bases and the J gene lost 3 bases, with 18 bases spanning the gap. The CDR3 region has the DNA TGTGCCAGCAGAAGGTCGACAGTCAGCCACAATCAGCCCCAGCATTTT. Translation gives CASRRSTVSHNQPQHF.

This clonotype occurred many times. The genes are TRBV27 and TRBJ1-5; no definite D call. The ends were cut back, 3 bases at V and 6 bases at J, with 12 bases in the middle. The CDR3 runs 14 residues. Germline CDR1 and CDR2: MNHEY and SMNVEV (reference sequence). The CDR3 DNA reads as TGTGCCAGCAGTTTGGACCCGAGGATTCAGCCCCAGCATTTT. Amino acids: CASSLDPRIQPQHF.

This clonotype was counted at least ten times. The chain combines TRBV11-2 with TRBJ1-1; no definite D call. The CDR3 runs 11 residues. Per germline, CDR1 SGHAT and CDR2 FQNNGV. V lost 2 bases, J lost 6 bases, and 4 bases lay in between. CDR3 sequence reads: CASSLWSEAFF. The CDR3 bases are TGTGCCAGCAGCTTATGGTCTGAAGCTTTCTTT.

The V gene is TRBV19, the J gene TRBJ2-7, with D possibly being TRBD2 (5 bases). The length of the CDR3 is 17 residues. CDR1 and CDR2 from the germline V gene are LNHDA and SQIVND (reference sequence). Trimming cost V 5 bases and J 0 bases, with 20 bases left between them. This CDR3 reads CASSRDLRAGGSYEQYF. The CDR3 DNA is TGTGCCAGTAGTCGAGATTTGAGGGCAGGAGGCTCCTACGAGCAGTACTTC. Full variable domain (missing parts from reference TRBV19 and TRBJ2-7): DGGITQSPKYLFRKEGQNVTLSCEQNLNHDAMYWYRQDPGQGLRLIYYSQIVNDFQKGDIAEGYSVSREKKESFPLTVTSAQKNPTAFYLCASSRDLRAGGSYEQYFGPGTRLTVT.

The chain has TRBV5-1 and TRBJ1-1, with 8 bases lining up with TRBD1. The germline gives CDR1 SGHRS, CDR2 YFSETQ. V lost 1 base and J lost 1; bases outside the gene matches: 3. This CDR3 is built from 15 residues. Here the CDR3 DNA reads TGCGCCAGCAGCTTGCAGGGGGCAGAGAACACTGAAGCTTTCTTT. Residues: CASSLQGAENTEAFF.

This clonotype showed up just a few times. The CDR3 sequence: CASLRGSTDTQYF. The CDR3 DNA sequence: TGCGCCAGCCTACGGGGGTCTACAGATACGCAGTATTTT. V is TRBV10-2 and J is TRBJ2-3, with a tentative D call TRBD2 (6 bases). The CDR3 runs 13 residues. The germline CDR1 and CDR2 sequences are WSHSY and SAAADI. Trimming stripped 8 bases from V and 3 bases from J, with 12 bases between.